Below, 7 T cell receptor beta chains from the same sample are listed, as sequenced in a study of Graves' ophthalmopathy and Graves' hyperthyroidism. The authors amplified TCR beta CDR3 regions from RNA transcripts. Second-round multiplex PCR came after first-round RT-PCR with HTBI primers. In TCRdb, the multiplex PCR reads were re-called with MiXCR into one record per CDR3 protein. The data contain some 750,000 distinct CDR3 sequences, roughly 41% of them singletons. The sequencing input was peripheral blood. The receptors originated from an adult man with Graves' ophthalmopathy.

CDR3 nucleotides: TGTGCCATCAGTGAGTCTAGCGGGATACATAGAGAGACCCAGTACTTC. This encodes CAISESSGIHRETQYF. The rearrangement joins TRBV10-3 to TRBJ2-5, with 8 positions matching TRBD2. CDR1 is ENHRY, CDR2 SYGVKD, per germline. V lost 0 bases to trimming and J lost 4 bases; unmatched junction nucleotides: 7. The CDR3 is 16 amino acids.

This clonotype was detected only a few times. The rearrangement links TRBV19 to TRBJ2-5; D uncertain. The length of the CDR3 is 13 residues. The V end lost 2 bases, the J end lost 1 base, and 5 bases lay between the germline ends. CDR1 and CDR2 (germline): LNHDA, SQIVND (reference sequence). The CDR3 sequence: CASSILGQETQYF. CDR3 sequence (DNA): TGTGCCAGTAGTATATTAGGCCAAGAGACCCAGTACTTC. Full variable domain (outside the CDR3, taken from reference TRBV19 and TRBJ2-5): DGGITQSPKYLFRKEGQNVTLSCEQNLNHDAMYWYRQDPGQGLRLIYYSQIVNDFQKGDIAEGYSVSREKKESFPLTVTSAQKNPTAFYLCASSILGQETQYFGPGTRLLVL.

Ten or more counts support this clonotype. The chain's CDR3 is CSARDTNREQYF. CDR3 nucleotides: TGCAGTGCTAGAGACACGAACCGGGAGCAGTACTTC. The chain couples TRBV20-1 to TRBJ2-7; no clear D gene. Germline assignment: CDR1 DFQATT and CDR2 SNEGSKA (reference sequence). This CDR3 is built from 12 residues. V was clipped by 0 bases and J by 7 bases, with 10 bases between them.

The chain has TRBV5-6 and TRBJ2-5; 9 bases agree with TRBD2. The CDR3 sequence is 15 residues long. Germline CDR1 SGHDT, CDR2 YYEEEE. V was clipped by 4 bases and J by 5 bases; unmatched bases: 9. The CDR3 nucleotides read TGTGCCAGCAGCACGGGACCAGCGGGAGGTGAGACCCAGTACTTC. It yields the protein CASSTGPAGGETQYF. The full variable domain, with the rest looked up from reference TRBV5-6 and TRBJ2-5, is DAGVTQSPTHLIKTRGQQVTLRCSPKSGHDTVSWYQQALGQGPQFIFQYYEEEERQRGNFPDRFSGHQFPNYSSELNVNALLLGDSALYLCASSTGPAGGETQYFGPGTRLLVL.

This clonotype was seen only a few times. The rearrangement links TRBV20-1 to TRBJ1-2, with TRBD1 matching 10 bases. The J segment lost 3 bases and the V segment lost 6 bases, leaving 7 bases of the junction unmatched. Germline V gives CDR1 DFQATT, CDR2 SNEGSKA (reference sequence). This CDR3 contains 14 residues. DNA of the CDR3: TGCAGTGCGGACCGGGACAGGGGATACTATGGCTACACCTTC. It yields the protein CSADRDRGYYGYTF.

There are many counts of this clonotype. The J gene is TRBJ1-2, the V gene TRBV7-9; no clear D. This CDR3 spans 14 amino acids. The germline CDR1 and CDR2 sequences are SEHNR and FQNEAQ (reference sequence). V lost 5 bases and J lost 2, with 12 bases in between. The CDR3 sequence is CASSIREGNYGYTF. The CDR3 DNA reads TGTGCCAGCAGCATCCGGGAAGGGAACTATGGCTACACCTTC.

V usage is TRBV11-2 and J usage is TRBJ2-7; 8 bases line up with TRBD1. This CDR3 spans 15 amino acids. J was trimmed by 2 bases and V by 10 bases; bases with no gene match: 13. Germline V gene lookup returns CDR1 SGHAT and CDR2 FQNNGV. DNA of the CDR3: TGTGCCACCAGTGATACGACAGGGGTCCCCTACGAGCAGTACTTC. It encodes CATSDTTGVPYEQYF.